This TCR beta chain was identified in a study of beta chain features in type 1 diabetes (dated by TCRdb to the late 2010s). General notes on the study: Mean age, gender distribution, total cell number and subset yield were not different between patients and healthy donors. Across all samples, approximately 98,000,000 sorted cells were examined, and cell number per subset correlated strongly with RNA yield. In the study, recently diagnosed type 1 diabetes patients and matched healthy donors were compared on the TCRB repertoires of their sorted circulating CD4+ T cell subsets. Regulatory and stem cell-like memory subsets were obtained from only 8 patients and about eight healthy donors, while naive and central memory subsets were obtained from all 30 or so donors.

Worth noting for this clone: Its binding antigen is unknown. It has no much larger one-base neighbor in the sample; base qualities were not kept.

Each donor gave one peripheral blood draw, approximately 120 mL on average, collected into heparinised tubes. Using a panel that included CD45RO, CCR7, CD25, CD127, CD95 and CD27, naive, central memory, regulatory and stem cell-like memory CD4+ T cells were sorted on a BD FACSAria II. Purity was above 95% for every sorted population. PBMCs were isolated immediately by Lymphoprep density gradient centrifugation and stained directly without culture. To minimize batch effects, samples were stained and sorted in pairs, one healthy donor with one patient per experiment. The entire amount of isolated RNA was reverse transcribed using the High Capacity cDNA Reverse Transcription Kit, so the sequenced TCRB transcripts were expressed ones. Deep immunoSEQ sequencing was performed on naive, central memory and regulatory T cell samples, with an average of about 3.57 million total reads per sample. Sorted cells were lysed in RLT buffer, and RNA was extracted using DNase-treated RNeasy Micro or Mini kits according to cell number. To prevent cross-contamination, every cell subset was processed on its own, while patient and healthy donor samples were processed together. Using the immunoSEQ multiplex PCR, TCRB sequences were amplified from cDNA into 87-bp fragments spanning the CDR3 region. Amplicons were sequenced on the Illumina HiSeq platform. The study's processing was this. PCR bias was corrected computationally using synthetic template baselines, and reads within Hamming distance 2 were collapsed, with unmergeable singletons discarded. By aligning reads against IMGT, V, D and J genes, CDR3 length, and insertions or deletions at six rearrangement sites were assigned. Within each subset, clonotype counts were normalized to the number of sorted cells before true diversity and Gini coefficients were calculated with the tcR R package. The overlap coefficient, calculated on TCRB nucleotide sequences, was used to measure repertoire sharing. In TCRdb, the immuneACCESS table is reduced to in-frame sequences with V and J assigned. These tables do not hold every clone; where another copy was compared, an unresolved V gene accounts for under half, and the others remain unexplained. V, J and clone size derive from that table, while D and trimming were established from the DNA sequence. The sample table lists approximately 150,000 clones, over 8% of them with a count of one. The ten largest clones take up almost 0.65% of the sample.

General conclusions and limits of the study: Only small numbers of individuals were included in the HLA sub-analyses, which left unresolved whether HLA type had any influence on TCRB rearrangement. Type 1 diabetes patients showed a moderate but significant shortening of TCRB CDR3 length in all four CD4+ subsets. Naive, central memory and regulatory TCRB repertoires appeared to be more alike among patients than among healthy donors. Shorter templates might have been favored by PCR, but patient and control samples were amplified and corrected together, so both groups would have been affected equally by any skew. Patients with type 1 diabetes made fewer insertions and deleted more nucleotides at VDJ recombination sites, implying thymic rearrangement abnormalities. Sequencing cDNA rather than genomic DNA could over-represent highly expressing activated cells, although activation and CD3 levels did not differ between groups.

The germline V gene yields MNHEY for CDR1 and SVGAGI for CDR2. V is trimmed back by 7 bases and J by 5 bases, and the junction contains 5 bases that no gene match accounts for. The CDR3 sequence holds 13 residues, the cysteine and phenylalanine included. Here the CDR3 DNA is all that survives: 39 bases in frame from base 1. The sequenced sample was central memory CD4+ T cells from blood. The receptor comes from a woman aged 40-49 years in good health. The chain uses TRBV6-5 and TRBJ1-5; a stretch of 7 junction bases matches TRBD1. The encoded CDR3 is CASKEGAHQPQHF. The DNA reads as follows: TGTGCCAGCAAGGAGGGGGCCCATCAGCCCCAGCATTTT.